Listed below are T cell receptor beta chains from one sample, sequenced in a study of identical twins. TCRdb re-analysed the 5' RACE reads in MiXCR, keeping a single row per CDR3 protein. The sample holds approximately 670,000 distinct CDR3 sequences; 5.5% to 6.5% are singletons and the top ten take approximately 1.6%. The sequencing input was naive T cells sorted from blood. These receptors all come from a man aged 18 to 30 in good health. Each CDR3 is given with its conserved first and last residue. Fields, in order: clone size, D gene, V gene, J gene, CDR3 protein, CDR3 DNA. The D gene is left open where the match is weak. Rows give clone size only sometimes, using once, few, many, or a class for an expanded clone.

NA	TRBD2	TRBV7-6	TRBJ2-1	CASSLEAGFTYNEQFF	TGTGCCAGCAGCCTTGAAGCGGGATTCACCTACAATGAGCAGTTCTTC
many	NA	TRBV15	TRBJ1-5	CATSRGAGTSNQPQHF	TGTGCCACCAGCAGAGGCGCAGGGACGAGCAATCAGCCCCAGCATTTT
NA	NA	TRBV12-3/TRBV12-4	TRBJ1-1	CASSRHDKNTEAFF	TGTGCCAGCAGTCGCCACGACAAGAACACTGAAGCTTTCTTT
few	TRBD2	TRBV7-6	TRBJ2-3	CASSARAGGGTDTQYF	TGTGCCAGCAGCGCGAGAGCGGGAGGTGGCACAGATACGCAGTATTTT
NA	NA	TRBV7-6	TRBJ2-1	CASSKEGSYNEQFF	TGTGCCAGCAGCAAGGAAGGTAGCTACAATGAGCAGTTCTTC
NA	TRBD2	TRBV7-9	TRBJ2-1	CASRSGASGAFF	TGTGCCAGCAGATCTGGGGCTAGCGGGGCGTTCTTC
many	TRBD1	TRBV12-3/TRBV12-4	TRBJ2-3	CASSLEGQGAGDTQYF	TGTGCCAGCAGTTTAGAGGGACAGGGGGCCGGAGATACGCAGTATTTT
many	NA	TRBV5-1	TRBJ2-5	CASYTRVGETQYF	TGCGCCAGCTACACCAGGGTAGGGGAGACCCAGTACTTC
many	TRBD2	TRBV24-1	TRBJ2-1	CATSDGPSGVGHEQFF	TGTGCCACCAGTGATGGGCCTAGCGGGGTTGGGCATGAGCAGTTCTTC
few	TRBD2	TRBV5-1	TRBJ2-1	CASSLEGGRYYNEQFF	TGCGCCAGCAGCTTGGAAGGCGGGAGGTATTACAATGAGCAGTTCTTC
NA	NA	TRBV7-8	TRBJ1-3	CASSPMTPATGNTIYF	TGTGCCAGCAGCCCTATGACTCCGGCTACTGGAAACACCATATATTTT
NA	TRBD1	TRBV20-1	TRBJ1-1	CSASDRVEAFF	TGCAGTGCTTCCGACAGGGTTGAAGCTTTCTTT
few	NA	TRBV30	TRBJ2-5	CAWSVRSGWPQTQYF	TGTGCCTGGAGTGTACGGAGCGGGTGGCCCCAGACCCAGTACTTC
many	NA	TRBV10-3	TRBJ2-1	CAISAGLEQFF	TGTGCCATCAGTGCCGGACTAGAGCAGTTCTTC
many	NA	TRBV28	TRBJ2-2	CASSRTAVTGELFF	TGTGCCAGCAGCCGTACCGCAGTCACCGGGGAGCTGTTTTTT
NA	NA	TRBV5-1	TRBJ2-3	CASSLRSGWKHTDTQYF	TGCGCCAGCAGCTTGAGGAGTGGGTGGAAGCACACAGATACGCAGTATTTT
many	TRBD2	TRBV7-9	TRBJ2-5	CASSLVWGGQETQYF	TGTGCCAGCAGCTTAGTCTGGGGGGGCCAAGAGACCCAGTACTTC
many	NA	TRBV20-1	TRBJ1-1	CSAREGGRKAFF	TGCAGTGCTAGAGAAGGCGGAAGGAAAGCTTTCTTT